Listed below are T cell receptor beta chains from one sample, sequenced in a study of CD8 T cells in ankylosing spondylitis. TCRdb reprocessed the 5' RACE reads via MiXCR and lists one record per CDR3 protein. The data contain around 450,000 distinct CDR3 sequences, roughly a quarter of them singletons. Sample: blood, either unsorted or a sorted T cell fraction (not recorded which). Source of these receptors: a male donor with ankylosing spondylitis. The CDR3 runs from the conserved cysteine through the conserved F or W. Each record gives: J gene, D gene, clone size, V gene, CDR3 DNA, CDR3 protein. The D gene is left open where the match is weak. A clone size is listed for some rows: how often the clone was seen (once, few, many), or a class if it is expanded.

TRBJ2-1	-	-	TRBV11-2	TGTGCCAGCAGCTTATCAGGGGCTACGAATGAGCAGTTCTTC	CASSLSGATNEQFF
TRBJ2-3	TRBD2	-	TRBV7-6	TGTGCCAGCAGCCCCCGAGGGGAAGCGGGAGGGCCCGATACGCAGTATTTT	CASSPRGEAGGPDTQYF
TRBJ2-1	TRBD2	-	TRBV20-1	TGCAGTGCTAGTCAGACTAGCCCCCGTGAGCAGTTCTTC	CSASQTSPREQFF
TRBJ1-2	TRBD1	-	TRBV30	TGTGCCGGATGGGACAGTTCGAACTACGGCTACACCTTC	CAGWDSSNYGYTF
TRBJ1-1	-	-	TRBV12-3/TRBV12-4	TGTGCCAGCAGTTTAGCCCCGGTATCGGGAGCTTTCTTT	CASSLAPVSGAFF
TRBJ1-3	TRBD1	-	TRBV25-1	TGTGCCAGCAGTGAATTTCGGACAGGGCTTGTAAACACCATATATTTT	CASSEFRTGLVNTIYF
TRBJ2-1	TRBD2	-	TRBV30	TGTGCCAGTCTAGCGGGAGTGGTGTCCAATGAGCAGTTCTTC	CASLAGVVSNEQFF
TRBJ2-5	TRBD1	few	TRBV4-1	TGCGCCAGCAAACAGGGGAGAGCGGTGAAAGAGACCCAGTACTTC	CASKQGRAVKETQYF
TRBJ1-1	-	few	TRBV20-1	TGCAGTGCTAGAGAGGGGAAGCCCTACGCTGAAGCTTTCTTT	CSAREGKPYAEAFF
TRBJ2-7	TRBD2	-	TRBV27	TGTGCCAGCAGTACCACTAGCGGGAGGGTCGAGCAGTACTTC	CASSTTSGRVEQYF
TRBJ2-2	TRBD2	-	TRBV24-1	TGTGCCACCAGTGATGGACTAGCGGGAGGTTACACCGGGGAGCTGTTTTTT	CATSDGLAGGYTGELFF
TRBJ2-1	TRBD2	few	TRBV7-9	TGTGCCAGCAGTTCCGCTAGCGGGAGGTTCTACAATGAGCAGTTCTTC	CASSSASGRFYNEQFF
TRBJ2-2	TRBD2	few	TRBV11-1	TGTGCCAGCAGCTTAGTGGGAACTAGCGGGAAGACGAACACCGGGGAGCTGTTTTTT	CASSLVGTSGKTNTGELFF